The clone carrying this T cell receptor (beta chain) came up many times. Antigen unknown. Through a sample-barcoded 5' primer and a J-beta primer mix, a second PCR was run for roughly 7 to 12 cycles. Tags on each cDNA molecule came from a template-switch adaptor with 12 random nucleotides. TCRdb reanalysed the 5' RACE reads using MiXCR and keeps one entry per CDR3 protein. Of hundreds of thousands of distinct CDR3 sequences listed, less than 40% are singletons. The source of the sample is a study of blood T cells in healthy people across ages. Overall study results and limits: Long-lived donors had more naive CD4+ cells and higher diversity than aged donors.

Germline CDR1 reads SQVTM; CDR2 reads ANQGSEA. The CDR3 loop spans 15 amino acids. The V end lost 3 bases, the J end lost 4 bases, and 18 bases lay between the germline ends. The V and J genes are TRBV29-1 and TRBJ2-5, with D maybe TRBD1 (5 bases). The receptor comes from a woman older than 75 in good health. The specimen sequenced was blood. The CDR3 coding sequence is TGCAGCGTTGACTTCGGCCAGGGATGGGGAGAGACCCAGTACTTC. This translates into CSVDFGQGWGETQYF.